Listed here are 13 T cell receptor beta chains from one sample, sequenced in a study of human T cells and chemical hapten exposure. Time point meaning: patch test 1, 2 weeks after DPC sensitization. Documented treatment: therapeutic diphenylcyclopropenone sensitization with weekly scalp DPC. Each CDR3 protein is one row after TCRdb ran MiXCR on the RACE reads. The table lists 300,000 to 450,000 distinct CDR3 sequences, roughly 4.8% of them singletons, with under 3% in the top ten. The source was whole blood, collected in connection with sensitization to the hapten diphenylcyclopropenone (DPC). The receptors stem from a woman aged 45 to 65 with alopecia areata. Some clones in this sample may be carry-over from other donors' samples.

This clonotype has more than one count but fewer than ten. The V and J genes are TRBV6-6 and TRBJ1-5; a weak D match, TRBD1 (6 bases). CDR3 length equals 12 residues. The V end lost 4 bases, the J end lost 9 bases, and 10 bases lay between the germline ends. The germline V gene has CDR1 MNHNY and CDR2 SVGAGI (reference sequence). The CDR3 DNA sequence: TGTGCCAGCAGTTCCGGACAGATGCCCCAGCATTTT. Its translation is CASSSGQMPQHF.

This clonotype has just a few counts. The chain uses TRBV24-1 and TRBJ1-1; D is ambiguous. Deletions cut 5 bases from V and 1 base from J, with 10 bases between. Germline V CDR1 and CDR2: KGHDR, SFDVKD. The CDR3 is made up of 14 amino acids. CDR3 in DNA: TGTGCCACCAGTGGTACTTCGAGGAACACTGAAGCTTTCTTT. Translated: CATSGTSRNTEAFF.

This clonotype was counted many times. This chain connects TRBV6-1 to TRBJ2-4, with D tentatively TRBD2 (5 bases). CDR3 length: 16 amino acids. Germline CDR1 is MNHNS and CDR2 is SASEGT. V lost 6 bases and J lost 0, with 15 bases in between. The CDR3 spells CASSPPPGLAKNIQYF. The CDR3 DNA reads as TGTGCCAGCAGCCCTCCACCAGGACTAGCCAAAAACATTCAGTACTTC.

This clonotype showed up many times. V is TRBV6-6 and J is TRBJ2-7, with D perhaps given as TRBD1 or TRBD2 (5 bases each). CDR3 length equals 13 residues. Trimming left V 4 bases short and J 6 bases short, with 13 bases between. Looked up from germline, CDR1 is MNHNY and CDR2 is SVGAGI (reference sequence). The CDR3 protein is CASSSVGVFEQYF. DNA of the CDR3: TGTGCCAGCAGTTCTGTGGGGGTTTTCGAGCAGTACTTC.

J is TRBJ2-1 and V is TRBV6-5, with D unclear. V dropped 7 bases and J dropped 7 bases, with 8 bases sitting between them. The V gene's germline CDR1 is MNHEY and CDR2 SVGAGI. CDR3 size: 11 residues. CDR3: CASKTGNEQFF. In DNA form, the CDR3 reads TGTGCCAGCAAAACGGGTAATGAGCAGTTCTTC.

This clonotype was seen more than once but under ten times. The chain recombines TRBV2 with TRBJ2-2; the D gene could be TRBD1 or TRBD2 (6 bases each). The CDR3 has 16 residues. The germline CDR1 and CDR2 sequences are SNHLY and FYNNEI. V was trimmed by 10 bases and J by 2 bases, leaving 20 bases between them. The CDR3 DNA reads as TGTGCCACCTCCGGTCCCGGGGGCCTTAACACCGGGGAGCTGTTTTTT. It translates to CATSGPGGLNTGELFF.

This clonotype has more than one count but fewer than ten. The V call is TRBV7-9, the J call TRBJ1-2; 7 nucleotides align to TRBD1. Unmatched junction bases numbered 6, after V lost 5 bases and J lost 6 bases. This CDR3 comprises 13 residues. CDR1 SEHNR and CDR2 FQNEAQ come from the germline V gene (reference sequence). The CDR3 coding sequence is TGTGCCAGCAGCCCACCGGGGACAGATGGCTACACCTTC. Translated: CASSPPGTDGYTF.

There are a few counts of this clonotype. CDR3 in amino acids: CASSQPGQGTYNEQFF. In DNA, the CDR3 is TGTGCCAGCAGCCAACCGGGACAGGGCACCTACAATGAGCAGTTCTTC. The chain combines TRBV4-2 with TRBJ2-1; 9 bases map to TRBD1. CDR3 length equals 16 residues. The ends lost 2 bases at V and 2 bases at J; junction bases unmatched: 4. The germline V gene has CDR1 LGHNA and CDR2 YNFKEQ.

This clonotype has at least ten counts. The chain combines TRBV9 with TRBJ1-6, with 7 bases aligning to TRBD1. V shed 4 bases and J 6 bases; nucleotides not matched to a gene: 7. The V gene's germline CDR1 is SGDLS and CDR2 YYNGEE. This CDR3 region has 15 residues. In DNA, the CDR3 is TGTGCCAGCAGCCCGGGCGGACAGGTTAATTCACCCCTCCACTTT. It codes for CASSPGGQVNSPLHF.

This clonotype was detected a few times. The V call is TRBV7-9, the J call TRBJ1-2; D is ambiguous. This CDR3 is built from 15 residues. Germline V CDR1 and CDR2: SEHNR, FQNEAQ (reference sequence). Trimming removed 5 bases from V and 5 bases from J, with 18 bases in between. The CDR3 protein is CASSPTLDGLYGYTF. In DNA form, the CDR3 reads TGTGCCAGCAGCCCAACTTTGGACGGTCTGTATGGCTACACCTTC.

Regarding this clonotype: It may be a read error: a sequence one base away is much more abundant. This sequence joins TRBV20-1 and TRBJ2-3, with D tentatively TRBD1 or TRBD2 (6 bases each). The germline V gene encodes CDR1 DFQATT and CDR2 SNEGSKA (reference sequence). The CDR3 covers 16 residues. CDR3 protein: CSASGGPQTSTDTRYF. For the CDR3, the DNA is TGCAGTGCTAGCGGGGGCCCGCAAACTAGCACAGATACGCGGTATTTT.

The rearrangement uses TRBV20-1 and TRBJ1-1, with a weak D call TRBD1 (5 bases). There are 12 residues in the CDR3. Germline assignment: CDR1 DFQATT and CDR2 SNEGSKA (reference sequence). V was shortened by 5 bases and J by 4 bases, with 11 bases between the two germline ends. The CDR3 nucleotides are TGCAGTGCTTCAGGGAGCTCCACTGAAGCTTTCTTT. Its protein product is CSASGSSTEAFF.

This clonotype has only a few counts. The chain recombines TRBV2 with TRBJ1-2; D not resolved. The CDR3 has 15 amino acids. Deletions cut 2 bases from V and 5 bases from J, with 15 bases between. Germline assignment: CDR1 SNHLY and CDR2 FYNNEI. CDR3 DNA sequence: TGTGCCAGCAGTGAACCTGCAGCCCCGTTTTATGGCTACACCTTC. Residues: CASSEPAAPFYGYTF. Together with reference TRBV2 and TRBJ1-2, the CDR3 gives the full variable domain: EPEVTQTPSHQVTQMGQEVILRCVPISNHLYFYWYRQILGQKVEFLVSFYNNEISEKSEIFDDQFSVERPDGSNFTLKIRSTKLEDSAMYFCASSEPAAPFYGYTFGSGTRLTVV.